This TCR beta chain was profiled in a study of blood T cells in healthy people across ages. There are many counts of this clonotype. Its antigen is currently unknown. A second PCR, run for about 7 to 11 cycles, used a sample-barcoded 5' primer plus a J-beta primer mix. TCRdb re-called the 5' RACE reads through MiXCR, storing one row per CDR3 protein. The sample shows around 500,000 distinct CDR3 sequences, around a quarter of them seen only once. Whole-study results and caveats: Long-lived donors had more naive CD4+ cells and higher diversity than aged donors.

V was clipped by 5 bases and J by 0 bases; unmatched bases: 3. The CDR3 consists of 15 residues. CDR1 SNHLY and CDR2 FYNNEI come from the germline V gene. This sample was shared with a second study, whose subject was T cells of mothers and their children.

This chain connects TRBV2 to TRBJ2-3; the match to TRBD1 covers 9 bases. Sequences were obtained from blood. The receptor comes from a boy aged 2 to 9 in good health. The CDR3 loop is CASSPGTGSTDTQYF. In DNA, the CDR3 is TGTGCCAGCAGTCCCGGGACAGGGAGCACAGATACGCAGTATTTT.